This T cell receptor beta chain was observed in a study of cytomegalovirus exposure and HLA in healthy donors. Primers included in the PCR were 60 Vbeta and 13 Jbeta primers. Some clones are missing from TCRdb's copy, which holds only in-frame ones; the method was immunoSEQ multiplex PCR. The sample lists 180,000 or so clones; just over 75% were seen once. Trimming stripped 1 base from V and 6 bases from J, with 14 bases between. Looked up from germline, CDR1 is SGHTA and CDR2 is FQGNSA. The CDR3 is 15 residues long. The rearrangement uses TRBV7-2 and TRBJ2-3; D perhaps matches TRBD2 (6 bases). The receptor was isolated from a woman aged 25 to 39 in good health and CMV-seropositive. The sequencing input was PBMCs. The CDR3 nucleotides are TGTGCCAGCAGCTTAGAGGTGGGACTGAGTGATACGCAGTATTTT. Protein sequence: CASSLEVGLSDTQYF.